This entry lists 25 T cell receptor beta chains sequenced from one sample in a study of T cell responses to AZD1222 COVID-19 vaccine. Data came from immunoSEQ multiplex PCR; TCRdb stores just in-frame clones and leaves some out. The sample consists of around 35,000 clones, approximately 86% of them appearing once. Specimen: peripheral blood, collected on day 0 of AZD1222 vaccination. These receptors were collected from an adult in good health.

As regards this clone: At one end, the junction sequence differs from germline, possibly due to a read error. This chain connects TRBV29-1 to TRBJ2-7; 9 nucleotides align to TRBD1. Germline CDR1 and CDR2: SQVTM and ANQGSEA. This CDR3 has 13 residues. CDR3 amino acids: CSVRTGVSNEQYF. CDR3 coding DNA: TGCAGCGTCCGGACAGGGGTCTCCAACGAGCAGTACTTC.

The gene calls are TRBV7-2 and TRBJ2-7, with D possibly matching TRBD2 (6 bases). CDR1 is SGHTA, CDR2 FQGNSA, per germline. CDR3 length equals 14 residues. V lost 2 bases, J lost 3 bases, and 11 bases lay in between. The chain's CDR3 is CASSLFSGGYEQYF. CDR3 coding DNA: TGTGCCAGCAGCTTATTTTCCGGGGGCTACGAGCAGTACTTC.

The rearrangement joins TRBV10-1 to TRBJ2-3; tentatively, D is TRBD1 (5 bases). There are 14 residues in the CDR3. V lost 2 bases and J 3 bases, leaving 9 bases between the germline ends. Germline-derived CDR1 and CDR2 are WNHNN and SYGVQD (reference sequence). Here the CDR3 reads CASSETGSTDTQYF. The CDR3 coding sequence is TGCGCCAGCAGTGAGACAGGTAGTACAGATACGCAGTATTTT.

This chain links TRBV7-6 with TRBJ2-3; 7 nucleotides match TRBD2. Germline V lookup: CDR1 SGHVS, CDR2 FNYEAQ. The V gene end was trimmed by 1 base and the J gene end by 4 bases; junction bases not matched to a gene: 8. The CDR3 totals 16 residues. CDR3 sequence reads: CASSLGTGGEADTQYF. DNA of the CDR3: TGTGCCAGCAGCTTAGGGACGGGGGGAGAGGCAGATACGCAGTATTTT.

The CDR3 here is CSARGRIDEKLFF. Written as DNA, the CDR3 is TGCAGCGCCCGGGGGAGGATAGATGAAAAACTGTTTTTT. The chain joins TRBV29-1 to TRBJ1-4; possibly TRBD1 for D (5 bases). Trimming pared 7 bases from V and 6 bases from J, leaving 15 bases between. Germline loops: CDR1 SQVTM, CDR2 ANQGSEA. The length of the CDR3 is 13 residues.

This clone turned up a few times. The chain combines TRBV2 with TRBJ2-2, with TRBD2 matching over 14 bases. Trimming cost V 8 bases and J 3 bases; bases outside gene matches: 5. This CDR3 region has 16 residues. CDR1 and CDR2 from the germline V gene are SNHLY and FYNNEI. The CDR3 coding sequence is TGTGCCAGCGGGGGACTAGCGGGAGACCACACCGGGGAGCTGTTTTTT. This encodes CASGGLAGDHTGELFF.

The rearrangement uses TRBV5-5 and TRBJ1-1, with unresolved D. Germline V gives CDR1 SGHKS, CDR2 YYEKEE (reference sequence). The V gene lost 3 bases and the J gene lost 1 base, with 13 bases spanning the gap. CDR3 length equals 15 residues. The CDR3 sequence: CASSSTWSRNTEAFF. The CDR3 DNA is TGTGCCAGCAGCTCAACCTGGAGCCGGAACACTGAAGCTTTCTTT.

V is TRBV30 and J is TRBJ1-4; TRBD1 aligns across 9 bases. Trimming at V came to 2 bases and at J to 8 bases, leaving 9 bases not matched to a gene. Per germline, CDR1 GTSNPN and CDR2 SVGIG (reference sequence). The CDR3 covers 15 residues. As DNA, the CDR3 is TGTGCCTGGAGTCCAAAACAGGGGGCAGAAGAAAAACTGTTTTTT. It codes for CAWSPKQGAEEKLFF.

The chain employs TRBV6-5 and TRBJ1-3; no clear D gene. CDR1 is MNHEY and CDR2 is SVGAGI in the germline V gene. V lost 6 bases and J lost 4, with 16 bases in between. The CDR3 is 15 residues long. The CDR3 region is CASRGRRAWGNTIYF. The CDR3 bases are TGTGCCAGCAGGGGAAGGAGGGCTTGGGGAAACACCATATATTTT.

J is TRBJ2-2 and V is TRBV7-2, with 9 bases matching TRBD2. CDR3 length: 17 residues. Per the germline V gene, CDR1 is SGHTA and CDR2 is FQGNSA. V gave up 2 bases and J gave up 5 bases; unmatched junction bases: 9. The CDR3 protein is CASSLNPAGGRTGELFF. CDR3 DNA: TGTGCCAGCAGCTTAAATCCCGCGGGGGGGCGGACCGGGGAGCTGTTTTTT.

V usage is TRBV27 and J usage is TRBJ2-5; 8 bases agree with TRBD2. The CDR3 sequence is 14 residues long. Germline CDR1 reads MNHEY; CDR2 reads SMNVEV (reference sequence). V lost 5 bases, J lost 5 bases, and 7 bases stayed unmatched. The CDR3 reads CASSQAGVRETQYF. In DNA form, the CDR3 reads TGTGCCAGCAGTCAAGCGGGAGTCAGGGAGACCCAGTACTTC.

This rearrangement joins TRBV29-1 to TRBJ2-5; 9 bases are shared with TRBD1. This CDR3 contains 14 residues. Germline CDR1 reads SQVTM; CDR2 reads ANQGSEA. J gave up 6 bases and V 3 bases, and 8 bases lay outside the gene matches. The CDR3 reads CSVEVQGALKTQYF. The CDR3 coding sequence is TGCAGCGTTGAGGTACAGGGGGCGCTGAAGACCCAGTACTTC.

This clone was seen only once. The chain carries TRBV2 and TRBJ1-6; D is possibly TRBD1 (6 bases). The ends were cut back, 0 bases at V and 8 bases at J, with 11 bases in the middle. This CDR3 comprises 15 residues. Germline V gives CDR1 SNHLY, CDR2 FYNNEI. The CDR3 here is CASSEAQGGYSPLHF. CDR3 in DNA: TGTGCCAGCAGTGAAGCACAGGGAGGGTATTCACCCCTCCACTTT.

The V call is TRBV2, the J call TRBJ2-3; 8 positions match TRBD2. CDR3 length equals 12 residues. Germline-derived CDR1 and CDR2 are SNHLY and FYNNEI. With 7 bases clipped from V and 6 bases from J, the junction kept 3 bases outside the gene matches. DNA of the CDR3: TGTGCCAGCAAGCGGGAGATGGATACGCAGTATTTT. It encodes CASKREMDTQYF.

This sequence joins TRBV6-6 and TRBJ1-1; D gene uncertain. Trimming shortened V by 9 bases and J by 1 base, and 12 bases separated the two germline ends. In germline, CDR1 is MNHNY, CDR2 SVGAGI (reference sequence). CDR3 size: 13 residues. Here the CDR3 DNA reads TGTGCCAGTGCGGACGGGCAGAACACTGAAGCTTTCTTT. Translation gives CASADGQNTEAFF.

This clone was counted once. The V and J genes are TRBV6-1 and TRBJ1-2; tentative D call: TRBD1 (6 bases). This CDR3 is 14 amino acids long. In germline, CDR1 is MNHNS, CDR2 SASEGT. Trimming stripped 1 base from V and 4 bases from J, with 10 bases between. CDR3 DNA sequence: TGTGCCAGCAGTGAAGGAGGGACATCCTATGGCTACACCTTC. It translates to CASSEGGTSYGYTF.

The gene calls are TRBV7-8 and TRBJ1-4; D is unclear. This CDR3 region has 12 residues. Germline V gene lookup returns CDR1 SGHVS and CDR2 FQNEAQ. Trimming removed 1 base at V and 6 bases at J, with 3 bases between. The CDR3 here is CASSLVHEKLFF. The CDR3 DNA is TGTGCCAGCAGCTTAGTGCATGAAAAACTGTTTTTT.

The rearrangement uses TRBV7-2 and TRBJ2-2; no firm D call. Trimming took off 1 base at V and 2 bases at J, with 8 bases between the two ends. The CDR3 length is 15 residues. Germline assignment: CDR1 SGHTA and CDR2 FQGNSA. In nucleotides, the CDR3 is TGTGCCAGCAGCTTAGGGTTAGGAAACACCGGGGAGCTGTTTTTT. It translates to CASSLGLGNTGELFF.

The rearrangement uses TRBV2 and TRBJ1-3, with TRBD1 matching 8 bases. V trimming: 6 bases; J trimming: 4 bases; junction bases outside the gene matches: 8. The CDR3 covers 15 residues. CDR1 is SNHLY, CDR2 FYNNEI, per germline. CDR3 region: CASSPDRARGNTIYF. The DNA for the CDR3 is TGTGCCAGCAGCCCGGACAGGGCGCGCGGAAACACCATATATTTT.

The gene calls are TRBV6-1 and TRBJ1-4, with unresolved D. From germline, CDR1 is MNHNS and CDR2 SASEGT. The CDR3 loop spans 16 amino acids. The ends were cut back, 0 bases at V and 7 bases at J, with 15 bases in the middle. In DNA form, the CDR3 reads TGTGCCAGCAGTGAAGCGCTGATCATTTCACGTGAAAAACTGTTTTTT. Encoded protein: CASSEALIISREKLFF.

The CDR3 DNA follows: TGCGCCAGCAGCTTGGACGGACAGCGGAACACTGAAGCTTTCTTT. Translated, it gives CASSLDGQRNTEAFF. This sequence joins TRBV5-1 and TRBJ1-1, with D possibly TRBD1 on 6 matching bases. The CDR3 totals 15 residues. V was cut by 0 bases and J by 1 base, with 10 bases left in between. Germline CDR1 SGHRS, CDR2 YFSETQ.

DNA of the CDR3: TGTGCCAGCAGCCTCGGACAGGAGAGCACCATATATTTT. Encoded protein: CASSLGQESTIYF. V gene TRBV3-1 (or the pseudogene TRBV3-2) combines with J gene TRBJ1-3, with TRBD1 matching 7 bases. CDR1 and CDR2 (germline): LGHDT, YNNKEL (reference sequence). V gave up 4 bases and J gave up 9 bases; unmatched junction bases: 6. This CDR3 has 13 amino acids.

The CDR3 protein is CASTLGPGSSYEQYF. The CDR3 region has the DNA TGCGCCAGCACCCTAGGTCCCGGGAGCTCCTACGAGCAGTACTTC. This chain uses TRBV5-1 with TRBJ2-7, with a possible D match to TRBD2 (6 bases). V was cut by 6 bases and J by 0 bases, with 16 bases left in between. The CDR3 has 15 residues. The germline gives CDR1 SGHRS, CDR2 YFSETQ.

This sequence joins TRBV14 and TRBJ1-2; maybe TRBD1 (5 bases). Trimming took 4 bases from V and 7 from J, leaving 10 bases between them. Germline V gene lookup returns CDR1 SGHDN and CDR2 FVKESK. The CDR3 runs 12 residues. The CDR3 DNA sequence: TGTGCCAGCAGCCTGGACATACGTGGCTACACCTTC. It yields the protein CASSLDIRGYTF.

The chain is built from TRBV5-1 and TRBJ2-7, with no clear D. Germline CDR1 reads SGHRS; CDR2 reads YFSETQ. The CDR3 has 13 residues. Trimming took 0 bases from V and 4 from J, leaving 8 bases between them. The CDR3 protein is CASSLGPEYEQYF. The CDR3 bases are TGCGCCAGCAGCTTGGGACCAGAGTACGAGCAGTACTTC. Complete variable domain (other parts from reference TRBV5-1 and TRBJ2-7): KAGVTQTPRYLIKTRGQQVTLSCSPISGHRSVSWYQQTPGQGLQFLFEYFSETQRNKGNFPGRFSGRQFSNSRSEMNVSTLELGDSALYLCASSLGPEYEQYFGPGTRLTVT.